The clone carrying this T cell receptor (beta chain) showed up many times. Calling Graves' hyperthyroidism stable meant ophthalmopathy did not progress within 18 months. Reasons for excluding patients were uncontrolled infection, other autoimmune disease, pregnancy or lactation. The data are from a study of T cells in Graves' hyperthyroidism and ophthalmopathy. Germline V lookup: CDR1 SEHNR, CDR2 FQNEAQ (reference sequence). V was clipped by 1 base and J by 6 bases, with 6 bases between them. The CDR3 loop spans 13 amino acids. What was amplified from RNA transcripts were TCR beta CDR3 regions. The study used the HTBI primer set for a first-round RT-PCR of the TCR CDR3. TCRdb fed the multiplex PCR reads into MiXCR, producing one record per CDR3 protein. The table shows about 350,000 distinct CDR3 sequences, with 15% to 20% occurring only once.

The chain joins TRBV7-9 to TRBJ2-2; D unclear. This TCR was recovered from a woman aged 18-35 years with Graves' hyperthyroidism. The sample comprised blood. CDR3: CASSLDLAGELFF. The CDR3, as DNA: TGTGCCAGCAGCTTAGATCTAGCCGGGGAGCTGTTTTTT.